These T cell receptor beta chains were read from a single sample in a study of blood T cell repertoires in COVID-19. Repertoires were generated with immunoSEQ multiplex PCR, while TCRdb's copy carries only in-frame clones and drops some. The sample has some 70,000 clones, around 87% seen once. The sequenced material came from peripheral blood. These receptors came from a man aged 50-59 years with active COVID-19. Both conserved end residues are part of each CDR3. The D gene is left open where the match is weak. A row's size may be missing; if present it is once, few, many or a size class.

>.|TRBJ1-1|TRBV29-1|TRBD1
CSVWSRGFANTEAFF
TGCAGCGTTTGGTCCAGGGGGTTTGCGAACACTGAAGCTTTCTTT
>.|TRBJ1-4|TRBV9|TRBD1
CASSGQGVGEKLFF
TGTGCCAGCAGCGGACAGGGGGTAGGTGAAAAACTGTTTTTT
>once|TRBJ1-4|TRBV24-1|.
CATSDLNEKLFF
TGTGCCACCAGTGACCTTAATGAAAAACTGTTTTTT
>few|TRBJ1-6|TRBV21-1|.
CASGHVPPNNSPLHF
TGTGCCAGCGGGCACGTGCCACCTAATAATTCACCCCTCCACTTT
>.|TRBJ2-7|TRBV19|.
CASTAGPPYEQYF
TGTGCCAGTACCGCAGGTCCCCCCTACGAGCAGTACTTC
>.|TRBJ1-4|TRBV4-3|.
CASSLLSQGKLFF
TGCGCCAGCAGCCTCCTATCCCAGGGAAAACTGTTTTTT
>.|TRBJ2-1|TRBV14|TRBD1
CASSPGQPYNEQFF
TGTGCCAGCAGCCCGGGACAGCCATACAATGAGCAGTTCTTC
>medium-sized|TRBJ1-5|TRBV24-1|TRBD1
CATSDARQGSNQPQHF
TGTGCCACCAGTGATGCTCGACAGGGCAGCAATCAGCCCCAGCATTTT
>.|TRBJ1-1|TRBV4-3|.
CASSQDVSGGTEAFF
TGCGCCAGCAGCCAAGATGTTAGCGGGGGGACTGAAGCTTTCTTT
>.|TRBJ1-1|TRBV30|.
CAFWRREAFF
TGTGCCTTCTGGAGGCGTGAAGCTTTCTTT
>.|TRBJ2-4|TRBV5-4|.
CASSLGGSGVNIQYF
TGTGCCAGCAGCTTGGGGGGGTCGGGGGTAAACATTCAGTACTTC
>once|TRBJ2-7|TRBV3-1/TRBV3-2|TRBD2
CASRAGGTYEQYF
TGTGCCAGCCGAGCGGGGGGGACCTACGAGCAGTACTTC
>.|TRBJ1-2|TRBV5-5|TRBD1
CASSLRDQQGYGYTF
TGTGCCAGCAGCCTGAGGGACCAACAGGGGTATGGCTACACCTTC
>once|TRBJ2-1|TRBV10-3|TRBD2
CAISELAGEGEQFF
TGTGCCATCAGTGAACTAGCGGGAGAGGGTGAGCAGTTCTTC
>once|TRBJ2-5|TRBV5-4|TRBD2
CASSFAGGRETQYF
TGTGCCAGCAGCTTTGCGGGGGGGCGGGAGACCCAGTACTTC
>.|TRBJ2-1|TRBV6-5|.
CASSYPSTQGKNEQFF
TGTGCCAGCAGTTACCCATCGACACAGGGAAAAAATGAGCAGTTCTTC
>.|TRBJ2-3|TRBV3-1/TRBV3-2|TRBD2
CASSPRPWTSGTLTDTQYF
TGTGCCAGCAGCCCCAGGCCCTGGACTAGCGGGACCCTCACAGATACGCAGTATTTT
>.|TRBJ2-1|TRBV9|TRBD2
CASSVTSGSYNEQFF
TGTGCCAGCAGCGTTACTAGCGGGAGCTACAATGAGCAGTTCTTC
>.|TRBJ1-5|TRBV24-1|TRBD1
CATSDGRRGIVQPQHF
TGTGCCACCAGTGACGGGCGCAGGGGGATTGTTCAGCCCCAGCATTTT
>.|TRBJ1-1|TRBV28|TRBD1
CASITGVGTEAFF
TGTGCCAGCATCACAGGGGTAGGGACTGAAGCTTTCTTT
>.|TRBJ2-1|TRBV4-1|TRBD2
CASSQLGLASNEQFF
TGCGCCAGCAGCCAACTGGGACTAGCGTCGAATGAGCAGTTCTTC
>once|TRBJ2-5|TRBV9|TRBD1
CASSVAHRGGETQYF
TGTGCCAGCAGCGTAGCGCACAGGGGTGGGGAGACCCAGTACTTC
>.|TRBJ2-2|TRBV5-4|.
CASSDRTANTGELFF
TGTGCCAGCAGCGACCGGACAGCGAACACCGGGGAGCTGTTTTTT
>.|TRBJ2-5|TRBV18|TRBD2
CASSPGLAGVETQYF
TGTGCCAGCTCCCCTGGACTAGCGGGAGTTGAGACCCAGTACTTC
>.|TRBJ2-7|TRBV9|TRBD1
CASSVGSWGQGVEQYF
TGTGCCAGCAGCGTAGGATCCTGGGGACAGGGTGTAGAGCAGTACTTC
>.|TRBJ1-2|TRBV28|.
CASSSRTYGYTF
TGTGCCAGCAGTTCGCGGACTTATGGCTACACCTTC
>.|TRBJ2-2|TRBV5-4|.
CASSFQGGTGELFF
TGTGCCAGCAGCTTTCAGGGTGGAACCGGGGAGCTGTTTTTT
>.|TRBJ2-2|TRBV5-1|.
CASSLDGSPAGELFF
TGCGCCAGCAGCTTGGATGGTAGTCCGGCCGGGGAGCTGTTTTTT
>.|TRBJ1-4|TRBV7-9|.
CASSLAPEGYSLFF
TGTGCCAGCAGCTTAGCGCCGGAGGGTTATTCGCTGTTTTTT
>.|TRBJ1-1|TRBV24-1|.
CATSDLENLAFF
TGTGCCACCAGTGATTTGGAGAACTTAGCTTTCTTT
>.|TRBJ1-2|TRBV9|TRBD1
CASSVVGQGYGYTF
TGTGCCAGCAGCGTAGTCGGACAGGGCTATGGCTACACCTTC
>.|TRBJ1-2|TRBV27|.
CASAENPGNGYTF
TGTGCCTCAGCCGAGAATCCAGGGAATGGCTACACCTTC
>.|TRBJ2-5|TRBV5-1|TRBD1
CASSIGTGLQETQYF
TGCGCCAGCAGCATAGGGACAGGCCTCCAAGAGACCCAGTACTTC